These 11 T cell receptor beta chains share one sample of origin, sequenced in a study of T cell responses to AZD1222 COVID-19 vaccine (dated by TCRdb to the early 2020s). Per the publication, the time point label means: baseline before first vaccination. Receptors were amplified or captured by the immunoSEQ multiplex PCR assay. TCRdb took this table from immuneACCESS and kept in-frame rearrangements with V and J called. Such tables lack part of the clones; where checked against another copy, unresolved V genes explain under half of the gap, and the rest is unexplained. For this sample the table gives some 130,000 clones, of which roughly 89% were detected only once. The ten largest account for roughly 6% of the sample. The sequences come from peripheral blood, collected on day 0 of AZD1222 vaccination. The receptor set was obtained from an adult in good health.

The chain combines TRBV5-1 with TRBJ2-7; a possible D gene is TRBD1 (5 bases). CDR3 length: 12 residues. CDR1 is SGHRS and CDR2 is YFSETQ in the germline V gene. V lost 4 bases, J lost 4 bases, and 9 bases lay in between. CDR3 amino acids: CASSPSGYEQYF. The CDR3 nucleotides read TGCGCCAGCAGCCCCTCAGGGTACGAGCAGTACTTC.

The gene calls are TRBV11-2 and TRBJ2-3, with 8 bases lining up with TRBD2. The CDR3 runs to 16 residues. Losses at the gene ends were 1 base for V and 2 bases for J; bases not matched to a gene: 5. CDR1 and CDR2 (germline): SGHAT, FQNNGV. CDR3 coding DNA: TGTGCCAGCAGCTTAGTCGGGGGGGGGCTCACAGATACGCAGTATTTT. Protein sequence: CASSLVGGGLTDTQYF.

The chain joins TRBV11-3 to TRBJ2-5; a weak D match, TRBD2 (6 bases). CDR1 SGHNT and CDR2 YENEEA come from the germline V gene. Trimming stripped 1 base from V and 7 bases from J, with 16 bases between. The CDR3 is 15 residues long. CDR3 loop: CASSLGPGLEGTQYF. CDR3 in DNA: TGTGCCAGCAGCTTAGGACCTGGCCTGGAGGGGACCCAGTACTTC.

V and J are TRBV9 and TRBJ2-5, with a weak D call TRBD2 (6 bases). Trimming removed 1 base at V and 4 bases at J, with 11 bases between. This CDR3 contains 14 residues. The germline gives CDR1 SGDLS, CDR2 YYNGEE. The chain's CDR3 is CASSVMGGAETQYF. DNA for the CDR3: TGTGCCAGCAGCGTAATGGGGGGAGCAGAGACCCAGTACTTC.

The chain uses TRBV5-6 and TRBJ1-3; no clear D gene. V was cut by 2 bases and J by 4 bases, with 10 bases left in between. Germline V lookup: CDR1 SGHDT, CDR2 YYEEEE. CDR3 length equals 14 residues. The CDR3 here is CASSFGGTGNTIYF. CDR3 nucleotide sequence: TGTGCCAGCAGCTTCGGCGGCACGGGAAACACCATATATTTT.

This chain links TRBV27 with TRBJ2-1, with D perhaps matching TRBD2 (6 bases). CDR3 length: 15 residues. Trimming cost V 5 bases and J 5 bases, with 16 bases left between them. Germline loops: CDR1 MNHEY, CDR2 SMNVEV (reference sequence). CDR3 nucleotides: TGTGCCAGCAGTCCCAGCGGGTGGACCCACAATGAGCAGTTCTTC. Translated: CASSPSGWTHNEQFF.

The chain has TRBV5-1 and TRBJ1-1; D might be TRBD1 (6 bases). The CDR3 consists of 14 residues. Germline values: CDR1 SGHRS, CDR2 YFSETQ. V lost 4 bases and J 6 bases, leaving 16 bases between the germline ends. The CDR3 coding sequence is TGCGCCAGCAGCCCGGCGGGGGGCCGGCCTGAAGCTTTCTTT. Encoded protein: CASSPAGGRPEAFF.

The rearrangement links TRBV7-3 to TRBJ2-2; 7 positions match TRBD2. Trimming cost V 1 base and J 3 bases; bases outside gene matches: 8. Germline CDR1 is SGHTA and CDR2 is FQGTGA. This CDR3 has 17 amino acids. DNA for the CDR3: TGTGCCAGCAGCTTAAGGGTCAGCGGGGCTTACACCGGGGAGCTGTTTTTT. This gives the protein CASSLRVSGAYTGELFF. The complete variable domain, with remaining parts taken from reference TRBV7-3 and TRBJ2-2, reads GAGVSQTPSNKVTEKGKYVELRCDPISGHTALYWYRQSLGQGPEFLIYFQGTGAADDSGLPNDRFFAVRPEGSVSTLKIQRTERGDSAVYLCASSLRVSGAYTGELFFGEGSRLTVL.

V is TRBV5-1 and J is TRBJ2-2, with 11 bases aligning to TRBD2. The CDR3 runs to 18 residues. V was clipped by 1 base and J by 2 bases; unmatched bases: 7. Germline values: CDR1 SGHRS, CDR2 YFSETQ. This CDR3 reads CASSLLVAGGGNTGELFF. The CDR3 coding sequence is TGCGCCAGCAGCTTGTTGGTAGCGGGAGGGGGTAACACCGGGGAGCTGTTTTTT.

This chain connects TRBV7-8 to TRBJ2-6; the D gene could be TRBD1 or TRBD2 (6 bases each). This CDR3 comprises 17 residues. Germline values: CDR1 SGHVS, CDR2 FQNEAQ. V was clipped by 5 bases and J by 4 bases, with 18 bases between them. DNA for the CDR3: TGTGCCAGCAGCGGGCGTGCGGGGACATTAGGGGCCAACGTCCTGACTTTC. Amino acid sequence: CASSGRAGTLGANVLTF.

The chain is built from TRBV28 and TRBJ2-1; D gene uncertain. The V end lost 1 base, the J end lost 4 bases, and 11 bases lay between the germline ends. The CDR3 sequence is 15 residues long. CDR1 and CDR2 (germline): MDHEN, SYDVKM. CDR3: CASSLLGNQYNEQFF. CDR3 nucleotides: TGTGCCAGCAGTTTATTAGGGAATCAGTACAATGAGCAGTTCTTC.